This is a list of T cell receptor beta chains from one sample in a study of shared clonotypes between healthy human individuals. The repertoire was sequenced with immunoSEQ multiplex PCR; TCRdb's copy has only in-frame clones and lacks some. The data show about 92,000 clones, about 70% seen once. The specimen was memory CD8+ T cells sorted from blood. Source of these receptors: a man aged 25 to 40 in good health. Both conserved end residues are part of each CDR3. The order of the fields is V gene, J gene, CDR3 protein.

V gene: TRBV7-8; J gene: TRBJ2-1; CDR3 protein: CASSPGPSSYNEQFF
V gene: TRBV6-5; J gene: TRBJ2-1; CDR3 protein: CASSWTGQGTIEQFF
V gene: TRBV29-1; J gene: TRBJ2-2; CDR3 protein: CSVEGLAGEGELFF
V gene: TRBV7-9; J gene: TRBJ2-2; CDR3 protein: CASSLPGLHQNTGELFF
V gene: TRBV27; J gene: TRBJ2-5; CDR3 protein: CASGDLQETQYF
V gene: TRBV11-2; J gene: TRBJ2-2; CDR3 protein: CASSLQGSNTGELFF
V gene: TRBV2; J gene: TRBJ1-5; CDR3 protein: CASRATDTSNQPQHF
V gene: TRBV7-8; J gene: TRBJ2-4; CDR3 protein: CASSSPVEGVAKNIQYF
V gene: TRBV2; J gene: TRBJ2-7; CDR3 protein: CASSEAGLSLGTYEQYF
V gene: TRBV4-3; J gene: TRBJ2-1; CDR3 protein: CASSQEGGDRLSYNEQFF
V gene: TRBV14; J gene: TRBJ2-7; CDR3 protein: CASSQALDLQYF
V gene: TRBV20-1; J gene: TRBJ2-7; CDR3 protein: CSGEVRREQYF
V gene: TRBV27; J gene: TRBJ2-1; CDR3 protein: CASRRGVINEQFF
V gene: TRBV6-6; J gene: TRBJ2-7; CDR3 protein: CASSYEGQDEQYF
V gene: TRBV27; J gene: TRBJ1-5; CDR3 protein: CASRLGQIGNQPQHF
V gene: TRBV5-6; J gene: TRBJ2-7; CDR3 protein: CASSSGLAYEQYF
V gene: TRBV28; J gene: TRBJ2-1; CDR3 protein: CASSLVTSYNEQFF
V gene: TRBV7-8; J gene: TRBJ2-7; CDR3 protein: CASSPSGLSYEQYF
V gene: TRBV11-2; J gene: TRBJ2-7; CDR3 protein: CASSSQGQGPYEQYF
V gene: TRBV7-9; J gene: TRBJ2-3; CDR3 protein: CASRTGLAGAGADTQYF
V gene: TRBV4-3; J gene: TRBJ2-7; CDR3 protein: CASSPSRGALYEQYF
V gene: TRBV29-1; J gene: TRBJ2-1; CDR3 protein: CSVHGLPSSYNEQFF
V gene: TRBV6-1; J gene: TRBJ1-5; CDR3 protein: CASSEARTGSNQPQHF
V gene: TRBV19; J gene: TRBJ2-7; CDR3 protein: CASSILAGTLYEQYF
V gene: TRBV2; J gene: TRBJ2-7; CDR3 protein: CASSEPRGSVAEQYF
V gene: TRBV7-6; J gene: TRBJ2-7; CDR3 protein: CASSLAGVSYEQYF
V gene: TRBV6-1; J gene: TRBJ2-1; CDR3 protein: CASERELAYNEQFF
V gene: TRBV2; J gene: TRBJ2-1; CDR3 protein: CASSDFGESNEQFF
V gene: TRBV19; J gene: TRBJ1-5; CDR3 protein: CASSNRDRALNQPQHF
V gene: TRBV10-3; J gene: TRBJ2-5; CDR3 protein: CAISDLWDCRPGETQYF
V gene: TRBV25-1; J gene: TRBJ1-1; CDR3 protein: CASSRPGGTEAFF
V gene: TRBV11-1; J gene: TRBJ2-1; CDR3 protein: CASSLGTSGRNEQFF
V gene: TRBV29-1; J gene: TRBJ2-4; CDR3 protein: CSGLRQELAKNIQYF
V gene: TRBV5-4; J gene: TRBJ2-7; CDR3 protein: CASSPPSGYEQYF
V gene: TRBV7-9; J gene: TRBJ2-7; CDR3 protein: CASSHRDTSYEQYF